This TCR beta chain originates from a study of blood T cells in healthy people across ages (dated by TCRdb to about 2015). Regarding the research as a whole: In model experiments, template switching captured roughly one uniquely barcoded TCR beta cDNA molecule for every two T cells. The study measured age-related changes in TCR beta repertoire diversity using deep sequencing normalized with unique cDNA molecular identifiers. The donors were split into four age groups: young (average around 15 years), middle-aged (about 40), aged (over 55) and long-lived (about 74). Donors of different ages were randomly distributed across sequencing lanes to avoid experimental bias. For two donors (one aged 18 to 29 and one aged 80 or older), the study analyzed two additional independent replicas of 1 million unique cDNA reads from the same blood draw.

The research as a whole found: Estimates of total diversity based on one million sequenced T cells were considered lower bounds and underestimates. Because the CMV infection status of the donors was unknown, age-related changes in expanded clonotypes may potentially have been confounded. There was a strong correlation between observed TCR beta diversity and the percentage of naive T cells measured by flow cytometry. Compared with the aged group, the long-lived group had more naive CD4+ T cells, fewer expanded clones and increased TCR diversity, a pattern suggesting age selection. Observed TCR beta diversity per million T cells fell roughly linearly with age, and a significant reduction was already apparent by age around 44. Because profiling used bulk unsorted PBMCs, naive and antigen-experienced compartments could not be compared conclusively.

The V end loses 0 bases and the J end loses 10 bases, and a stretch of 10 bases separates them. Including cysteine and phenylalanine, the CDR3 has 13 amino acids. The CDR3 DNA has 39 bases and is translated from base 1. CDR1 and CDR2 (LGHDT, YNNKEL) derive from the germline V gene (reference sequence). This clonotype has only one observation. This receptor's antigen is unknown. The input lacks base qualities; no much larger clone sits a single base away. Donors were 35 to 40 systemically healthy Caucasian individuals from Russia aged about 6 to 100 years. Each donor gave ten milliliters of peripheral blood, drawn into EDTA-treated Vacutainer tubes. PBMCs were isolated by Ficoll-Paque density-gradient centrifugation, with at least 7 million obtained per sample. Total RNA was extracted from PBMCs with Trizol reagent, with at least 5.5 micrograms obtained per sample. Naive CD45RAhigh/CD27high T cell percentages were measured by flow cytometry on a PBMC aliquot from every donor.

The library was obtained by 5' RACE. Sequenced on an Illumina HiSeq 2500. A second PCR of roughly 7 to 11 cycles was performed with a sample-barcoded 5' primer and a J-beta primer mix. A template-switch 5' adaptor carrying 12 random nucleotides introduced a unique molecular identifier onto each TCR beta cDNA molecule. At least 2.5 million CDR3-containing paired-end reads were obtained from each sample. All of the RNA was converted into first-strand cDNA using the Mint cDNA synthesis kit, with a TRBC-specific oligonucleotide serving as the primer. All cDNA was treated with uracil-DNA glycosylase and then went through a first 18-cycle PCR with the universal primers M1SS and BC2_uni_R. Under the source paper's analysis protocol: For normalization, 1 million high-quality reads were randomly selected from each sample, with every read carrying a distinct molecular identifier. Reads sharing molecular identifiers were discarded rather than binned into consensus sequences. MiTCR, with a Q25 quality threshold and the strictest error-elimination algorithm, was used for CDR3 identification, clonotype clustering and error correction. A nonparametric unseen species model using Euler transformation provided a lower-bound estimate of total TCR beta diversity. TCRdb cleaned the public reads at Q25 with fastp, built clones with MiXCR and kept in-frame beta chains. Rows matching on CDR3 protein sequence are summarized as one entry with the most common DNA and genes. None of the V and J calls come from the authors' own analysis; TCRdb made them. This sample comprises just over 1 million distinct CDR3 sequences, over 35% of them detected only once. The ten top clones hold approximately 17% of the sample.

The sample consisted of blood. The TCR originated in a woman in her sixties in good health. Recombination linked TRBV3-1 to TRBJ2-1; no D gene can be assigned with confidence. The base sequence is TGTGCCAGCAGCCAAGAAGGGAACGAGGAGCAGTTCTTC. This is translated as CASSQEGNEEQFF.